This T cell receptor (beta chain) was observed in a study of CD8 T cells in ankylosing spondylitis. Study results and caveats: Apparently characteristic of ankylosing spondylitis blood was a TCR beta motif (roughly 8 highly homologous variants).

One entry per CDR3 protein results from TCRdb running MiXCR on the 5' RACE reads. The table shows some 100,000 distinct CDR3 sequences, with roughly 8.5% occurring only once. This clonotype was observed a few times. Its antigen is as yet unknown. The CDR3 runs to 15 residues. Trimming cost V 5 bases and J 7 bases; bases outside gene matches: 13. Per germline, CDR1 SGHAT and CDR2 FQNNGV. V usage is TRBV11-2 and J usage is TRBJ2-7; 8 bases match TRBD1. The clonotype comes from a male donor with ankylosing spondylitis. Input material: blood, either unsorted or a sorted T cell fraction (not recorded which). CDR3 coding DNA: TGTGCCAGCAGCCGAGGGCGGCAGGGGGCGGGGGAGCAGTACTTC. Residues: CASSRGRQGAGEQYF.